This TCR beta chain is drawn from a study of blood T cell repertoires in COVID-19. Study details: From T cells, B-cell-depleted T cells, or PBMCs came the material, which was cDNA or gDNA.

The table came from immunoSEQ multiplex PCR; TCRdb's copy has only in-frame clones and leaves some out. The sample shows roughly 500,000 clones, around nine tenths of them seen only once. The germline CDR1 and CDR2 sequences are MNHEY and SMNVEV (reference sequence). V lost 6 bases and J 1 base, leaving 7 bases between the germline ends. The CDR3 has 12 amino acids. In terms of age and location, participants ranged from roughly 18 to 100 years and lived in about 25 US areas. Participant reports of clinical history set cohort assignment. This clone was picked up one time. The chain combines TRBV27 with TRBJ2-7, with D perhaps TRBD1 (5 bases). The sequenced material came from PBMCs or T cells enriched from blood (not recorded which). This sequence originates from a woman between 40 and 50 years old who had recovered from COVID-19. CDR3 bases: TGTGCCAGCAGGACAGCTTCCTACGAGCAGTACTTC. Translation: CASRTASYEQYF.